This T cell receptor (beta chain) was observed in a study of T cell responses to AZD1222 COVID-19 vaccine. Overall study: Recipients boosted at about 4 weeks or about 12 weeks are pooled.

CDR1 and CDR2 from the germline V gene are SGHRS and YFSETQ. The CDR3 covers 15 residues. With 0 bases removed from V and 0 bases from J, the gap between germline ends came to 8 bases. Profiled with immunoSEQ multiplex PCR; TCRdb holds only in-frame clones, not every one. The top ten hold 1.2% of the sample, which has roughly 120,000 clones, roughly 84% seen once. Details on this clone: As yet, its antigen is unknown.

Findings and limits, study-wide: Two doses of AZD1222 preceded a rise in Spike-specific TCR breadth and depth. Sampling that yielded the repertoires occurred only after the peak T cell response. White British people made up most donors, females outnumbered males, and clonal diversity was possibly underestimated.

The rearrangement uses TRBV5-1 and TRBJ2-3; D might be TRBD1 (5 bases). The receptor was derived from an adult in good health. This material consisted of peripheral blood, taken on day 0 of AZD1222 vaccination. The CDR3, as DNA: TGCGCCAGCAGCTTGGGACAGACTAGCACAGATACGCAGTATTTT. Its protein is CASSLGQTSTDTQYF.